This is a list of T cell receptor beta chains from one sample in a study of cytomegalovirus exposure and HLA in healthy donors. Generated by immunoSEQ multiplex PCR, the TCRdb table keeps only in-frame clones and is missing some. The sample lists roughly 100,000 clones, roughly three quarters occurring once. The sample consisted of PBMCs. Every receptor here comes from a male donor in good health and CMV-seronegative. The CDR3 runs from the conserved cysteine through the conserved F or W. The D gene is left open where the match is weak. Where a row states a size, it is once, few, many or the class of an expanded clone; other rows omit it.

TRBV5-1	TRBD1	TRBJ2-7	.	TGCGCCAGCAGCCCTCAGGACAGGGGCACCCCCTACGAGCAGTACTTC	CASSPQDRGTPYEQYF
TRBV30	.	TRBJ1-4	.	TGTGCCTGGGACTCCCAATTGCAGGAAAAACTGTTTTTT	CAWDSQLQEKLFF
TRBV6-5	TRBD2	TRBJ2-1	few	TGTGCCAGCAGTAGGACTAGCGGGACATACAATGAGCAGTTCTTC	CASSRTSGTYNEQFF
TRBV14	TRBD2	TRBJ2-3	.	TGTGCCAGCAGCCTTCTAGCGGGAGCGGGCACAGATACGCAGTATTTT	CASSLLAGAGTDTQYF
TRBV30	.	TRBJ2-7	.	TGTGCCTGGCCTAGGGACTGTTGGACTGACGAGCAGTACTTC	CAWPRDCWTDEQYF
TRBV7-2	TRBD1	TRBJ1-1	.	TGTGCCAGCAGCCCGCGGACAGGAACGAACACTGAAGCTTTCTTT	CASSPRTGTNTEAFF
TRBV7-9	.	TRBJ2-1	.	TGTGCCAGCAGCTTCGGCGGGGCCTCATGGAATGAGCAGTTCTTC	CASSFGGASWNEQFF
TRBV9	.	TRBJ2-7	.	TGTGCCAGCAGCGCCACGCAGGGTAACGACGAGCAGTACTTC	CASSATQGNDEQYF
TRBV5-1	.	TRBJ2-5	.	TGCGCCAGCAGCTTGGGGGCGAAACAAGAGACCCAGTACTTC	CASSLGAKQETQYF
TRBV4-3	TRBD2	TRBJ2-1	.	TGCGCCAGCAGCCAGACTAGCGGGTATGGCTCTTACAATGAGCAGTTCTTC	CASSQTSGYGSYNEQFF
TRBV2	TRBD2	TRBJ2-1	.	TGTGCCAGCAGTCGGACTAGCGGGAGGACGAATGAGCAGTTCTTC	CASSRTSGRTNEQFF
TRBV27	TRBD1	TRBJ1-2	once	TGTGCCAGCGGGAAATGGGACAGGGGCTTAGCTAACTATGGCTACACCTTC	CASGKWDRGLANYGYTF
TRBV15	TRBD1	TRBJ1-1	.	TGTGCCACCAGCAAAGGACAGGGATGGAACACTGAAGCTTTCTTT	CATSKGQGWNTEAFF
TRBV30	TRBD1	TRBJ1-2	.	TGTGCCTGGACCCGGGACAGCTATGGCTACACCTTC	CAWTRDSYGYTF
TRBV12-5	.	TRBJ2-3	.	TGTGCTAGTGGTTTCGAAGCAGGAGATACGCAGTATTTT	CASGFEAGDTQYF
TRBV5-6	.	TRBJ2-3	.	TGTGCCAGCAGAATCGGCAGGGACACAGATACGCAGTATTTT	CASRIGRDTDTQYF
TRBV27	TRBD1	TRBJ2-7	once	TGTGCCAGCAGTTTATTCCCGGACAGGAACTACGAGCAGTACTTC	CASSLFPDRNYEQYF
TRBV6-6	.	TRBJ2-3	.	TGTGCCAGCAACAGGGGCACAGATACGCAGTATTTT	CASNRGTDTQYF
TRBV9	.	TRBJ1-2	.	TGTGCCAGCAGCGACACAGGGAACTATGGCTACACCTTC	CASSDTGNYGYTF
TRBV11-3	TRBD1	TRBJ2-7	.	TGTGCCAGCAGCTCATCCGGGACAGGGATGAACGAGCAGTACTTC	CASSSSGTGMNEQYF
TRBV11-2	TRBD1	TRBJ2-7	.	TGTGCCAGCAGCTCGACAGGGAGTGGGCAGTACTTC	CASSSTGSGQYF
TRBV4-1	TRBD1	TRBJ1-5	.	TGCGCCAGCAGCCGGGGCAGGGGGTTTTCTCAGCCCCAGCATTTT	CASSRGRGFSQPQHF
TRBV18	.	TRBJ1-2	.	TGTGCCAGCTCACCGGCGCCGGACAACAACTATGGCTACACCTTC	CASSPAPDNNYGYTF
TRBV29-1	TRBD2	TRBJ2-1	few	TGCAGCGTCCACACGAGGCTAGCGGCCTACAATGAGCAGTTCTTC	CSVHTRLAAYNEQFF
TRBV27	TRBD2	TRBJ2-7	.	TGTGCCAGCAGTTCCGGGAGGGCCCAGTACGAGCAGTACTTC	CASSSGRAQYEQYF
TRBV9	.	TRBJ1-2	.	TGTGCCAGCAGCGTAGGGGACACTGGTTCCCTATATGGCTACACCTTC	CASSVGDTGSLYGYTF
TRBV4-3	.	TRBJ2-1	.	TGCGCCAGCAGCCTGGATCGCGGCAGACTAAATGAGCAGTTCTTC	CASSLDRGRLNEQFF
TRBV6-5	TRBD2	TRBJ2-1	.	TGTGCCAGCAGTCCCGGACTAGCGGGTCTCAATGAGCAGTTCTTC	CASSPGLAGLNEQFF